The T cell receptor beta chain under discussion was sequenced for a study of blood T cell repertoires in COVID-19. Across the whole study: Acute-phase and convalescent COVID-19 samples originated in the United States, Italy and Spain. T cells, B-cell-depleted T cells, or PBMCs provided the cDNA or gDNA that served as material.

V lost 1 base to trimming and J lost 7 bases, with 9 bases between them. Germline V gives CDR1 SGHRS, CDR2 YFSETQ. The CDR3 length is 14 residues. The authors' processing: Amplification of reference gene primers was used by the study to estimate nucleated cell counts. The repertoire was sequenced with immunoSEQ multiplex PCR; TCRdb's copy has only in-frame clones and lacks some. V and J calls and clone size are given by that table; D and trimming were obtained from the DNA. The table records roughly 60,000 clones, around nine tenths of them present only once. The sequenced sample consisted of peripheral blood. This receptor was obtained from an elderly woman with active COVID-19. This chain connects TRBV5-1 to TRBJ1-6; D possibly corresponds to TRBD1 (5 bases). The CDR3 DNA follows: TGCGCCAGCAGCTTGCAGGGTTGGAATTCACCCCTCCACTTT. Its protein is CASSLQGWNSPLHF.